A single sample is the source of the 25 T cell receptor beta chains below, sequenced in a study of identifying expanded T cells in peripheral blood. Generated by immunoSEQ multiplex PCR, the TCRdb table keeps only in-frame clones and is missing some. The repertoire has around 99,000 clones, around 90% of them found once; the top ten carry 7% to 9%. Sequencing was done on a sample of blood. All receptors come from a person aged 18 to 75 in good health.

This clone showed up just a few times. The chain uses TRBV25-1 and TRBJ1-2; D gene uncertain. V was clipped by 3 bases and J by 5 bases, with 4 bases between them. CDR1 is MGHDK, CDR2 SYGVNS, per germline. The CDR3 is 11 residues long. CDR3 amino acids: CASSEQYGYTF. DNA of the CDR3: TGTGCCAGCAGTGAGCAGTATGGCTACACCTTC.

Only a few counts were recorded for this clone. CDR3 loop: CAWRPLGEYGEAFF. The DNA of the CDR3 is TGTGCCTGGAGGCCCTTGGGGGAGTACGGTGAAGCTTTCTTT. The rearrangement uses TRBV30 and TRBJ1-1; D is perhaps TRBD1 (5 bases). The CDR3 sequence is 14 residues long. Looked up from germline, CDR1 is GTSNPN and CDR2 is SVGIG (reference sequence). V lost 3 bases to trimming and J lost 7 bases, with 18 bases between them.

This sequence joins TRBV6-6 and TRBJ1-2; no firm D call. V dropped 2 bases and J dropped 2 bases, with 6 bases sitting between them. The CDR3 spans 13 residues. CDR1 is MNHNY and CDR2 is SVGAGI in the germline V gene (reference sequence). The CDR3 region has the DNA TGTGCCAGCAGTTACGCCGGGAACTATGGCTACACCTTC. Residues: CASSYAGNYGYTF.

This clone appeared once. V is TRBV28 and J is TRBJ2-1; D unresolved. V was trimmed by 2 bases and J by 6 bases, leaving 5 bases between them. Per germline, CDR1 MDHEN and CDR2 SYDVKM. The CDR3 runs to 12 residues. The CDR3 sequence: CASSLEFNEQFF. CDR3 in DNA: TGTGCCAGCAGTTTAGAATTCAATGAGCAGTTCTTC.

The CDR3 loop reads CASSPGDFQDYEQYF. CDR3 nucleotides: TGTGCCAGCAGCCCGGGGGACTTCCAGGATTACGAGCAGTACTTC. V and J are TRBV5-6 and TRBJ2-7, with a possible D match to TRBD2 (6 bases). The CDR3 has 15 amino acids. Trimming took 4 bases from V and 4 from J, leaving 18 bases between them. Per the germline V gene, CDR1 is SGHDT and CDR2 is YYEEEE.

The chain joins TRBV6-5 to TRBJ2-7; a weak D match, TRBD2 (5 bases). Trimming took off 0 bases at V and 3 bases at J, with 15 bases between the two ends. This CDR3 comprises 16 residues. Germline loops: CDR1 MNHEY, CDR2 SVGAGI. CDR3 bases: TGTGCCAGCAGTTACTCGAGGGTGGTGGGTTACTACGAGCAGTACTTC. Amino acids: CASSYSRVVGYYEQYF.

The chain uses TRBV9 and TRBJ1-2; no definite D call. The ends were cut back, 4 bases at V and 4 bases at J, with 8 bases in the middle. Germline V lookup: CDR1 SGDLS, CDR2 YYNGEE. This CDR3 comprises 12 residues. This CDR3 reads CASSSTSYGYTF. The CDR3, as DNA: TGTGCCAGCAGCTCCACGAGCTATGGCTACACCTTC.

The chain employs TRBV5-1 and TRBJ2-5; D is uncertain. The germline gives CDR1 SGHRS, CDR2 YFSETQ. This CDR3 is 14 amino acids long. V was pared by 0 bases and J by 4 bases, with 10 bases between. CDR3 nucleotide sequence: TGCGCCAGCAGCTTGGGGTCCGCCCCAGAGACCCAGTACTTC. As protein: CASSLGSAPETQYF.

This chain uses TRBV7-2 with TRBJ1-1; D is ambiguous. Germline CDR1 is SGHTA and CDR2 is FQGNSA. CDR3 length: 14 amino acids. Trimming stripped 6 bases from V and 4 bases from J, with 15 bases between. This CDR3 is CASRRMASTTEAFF. The CDR3 region has the DNA TGTGCCAGCAGGAGGATGGCCAGTACCACTGAAGCTTTCTTT. Supplemented by reference TRBV7-2 and TRBJ1-1, the full variable domain reads GAGVSQSPSNKVTEKGKDVELRCDPISGHTALYWYRQSLGQGLEFLIYFQGNSAPDKSGLPSDRFSAERTGGSVSTLTIQRTQQEDSAVYLCASRRMASTTEAFFGQGTRLTVV.

This clone was seen only once. In DNA form, the CDR3 reads TGTGCCAGCAGTGTGACTAGCGGAAGTTACGAGCAGTACTTC. This sequence encodes CASSVTSGSYEQYF. The V call is TRBV2, the J call TRBJ2-7; 9 nucleotides agree with TRBD2. Germline V CDR1 and CDR2: SNHLY, FYNNEI. This CDR3 has 14 residues. J gave up 4 bases and V 4 bases, and 5 bases lay outside the gene matches.

This chain links TRBV18 with TRBJ2-1, with D perhaps assigned TRBD1 or TRBD2 (5 bases each). CDR1 and CDR2 from the germline V gene are KGHSH and LQKENI. The V end was cut by 3 bases, the J end by 5 bases, with 8 bases between. The CDR3 has 13 residues. CDR3 in amino acids: CASSPGRDNEQFF. Written as DNA, the CDR3 is TGTGCCAGCTCACCGGGACGGGACAATGAGCAGTTCTTC.

The V gene is TRBV28, the J gene TRBJ1-3; D is ambiguous. The germline V gene has CDR1 MDHEN and CDR2 SYDVKM. The CDR3 consists of 13 residues. Trimming took off 6 bases at V and 4 bases at J, with 10 bases between the two ends. The CDR3 bases are TGTGCCAGCAGCCCTCCGAGAGGAAACACCATATATTTT. It translates to CASSPPRGNTIYF. Using reference TRBV28 and TRBJ1-3 for the parts outside the CDR3, the full variable domain is DVKVTQSSRYLVKRTGEKVFLECVQDMDHENMFWYRQDPGLGLRLIYFSYDVKMKEKGDIPEGYSVSREKKERFSLILESASTNQTSMYLCASSPPRGNTIYFGEGSWLTVV.

Only a few counts were recorded for this clone. The CDR3: CASSLWRHRGDQETQYF. The CDR3 bases are TGCGCCAGCAGCTTGTGGCGTCACAGGGGGGACCAAGAGACCCAGTACTTC. The chain carries TRBV5-1 and TRBJ2-5, with 8 bases aligning to TRBD1. The J segment lost 0 bases and the V segment lost 1 base, leaving 8 bases of the junction unmatched. CDR1 SGHRS and CDR2 YFSETQ come from the germline V gene. The length of the CDR3 is 17 residues.

V gene TRBV10-3 combines with J gene TRBJ2-7; 10 bases are a match to TRBD1. This CDR3 is 15 amino acids long. The ends lost 4 bases at V and 4 bases at J; junction bases unmatched: 7. Germline-derived CDR1 and CDR2 are ENHRY and SYGVKD. CDR3 bases: TGTGCCATCAGTGGAGGAGACAGGGGGCGGTACGAGCAGTACTTC. Amino acids: CAISGGDRGRYEQYF.

Points on this clone: A much larger clone lies a single base off, so this may be a read error. The V call is TRBV5-6, the J call TRBJ1-5; TRBD1 matches 7 bases. CDR3 length equals 14 residues. V lost 3 bases, J lost 3 bases, and 3 bases stayed unmatched. Germline CDR1 reads SGHDT; CDR2 reads YYEEEE. CDR3 region: CASSSTGTNQPQHF. CDR3 DNA: TGTGCCAGCAGCTCGACAGGGACCAATCAGCCCCAGCATTTT. Looking up the rest from reference TRBV5-6 and TRBJ1-5 gives the full variable domain: DAGVTQSPTHLIKTRGQQVTLRCSPKSGHDTVSWYQQALGQGPQFIFQYYEEEERQRGNFPDRFSGHQFPNYSSELNVNALLLGDSALYLCASSSTGTNQPQHFGDGTRLSIL.

V and J are TRBV19 and TRBJ1-4, with a possible D match to TRBD1 (5 bases). This CDR3 contains 15 residues. Germline V gene lookup returns CDR1 LNHDA and CDR2 SQIVND (reference sequence). Trimming took off 1 base at V and 7 bases at J, with 13 bases between the two ends. The CDR3 bases are TGTGCCAGTAGTATAGTTCAGGGTGACGGTGAAAAACTGTTTTTT. Translating gives CASSIVQGDGEKLFF.

This chain joins TRBV27 and TRBJ2-1, with a possible D match to TRBD1 (5 bases). CDR3 size: 14 residues. The germline V gene has CDR1 MNHEY and CDR2 SMNVEV (reference sequence). The ends were cut back, 0 bases at V and 8 bases at J, with 11 bases in the middle. CDR3 DNA: TGTGCCAGCAGTTTATCGGCAGGGAACGATGAGCAGTTCTTC. Protein: CASSLSAGNDEQFF.

This clone appeared a single time. The V call is TRBV7-2, the J call TRBJ2-7, with TRBD1 identical over 12 bases. The length of the CDR3 is 16 residues. From germline, CDR1 is SGHTA and CDR2 FQGNSA. Losses at the gene ends were 4 bases for V and 2 bases for J; bases not matched to a gene: 6. CDR3 DNA: TGTGCCAGCAGCTCAAAGGGACAGGGGGCTACCTACGAGCAGTACTTC. This codes for CASSSKGQGATYEQYF. Looking up the rest from reference TRBV7-2 and TRBJ2-7 gives the full variable domain: GAGVSQSPSNKVTEKGKDVELRCDPISGHTALYWYRQSLGQGLEFLIYFQGNSAPDKSGLPSDRFSAERTGGSVSTLTIQRTQQEDSAVYLCASSSKGQGATYEQYFGPGTRLTVT.

As for this clone: Different DNA sequences within this sample yield the same CDR3. V is TRBV7-2 and J is TRBJ2-7, with 8 positions matching TRBD1. The CDR3 totals 12 residues. Germline CDR1 is SGHTA and CDR2 is FQGNSA. The J segment lost 1 base and the V segment lost 8 bases, leaving 1 base of the junction unmatched. The CDR3 DNA sequence: TGTGCCAGCGGGGACAGGTCCTACGAGCAGTACTTC. Translated: CASGDRSYEQYF.

The V call is TRBV2, the J call TRBJ1-4, with a tentative D call TRBD1 (6 bases). The V end was cut by 6 bases, the J end by 5 bases, with 13 bases between. This CDR3 has 14 amino acids. Germline V gene lookup returns CDR1 SNHLY and CDR2 FYNNEI. This CDR3 reads CASRKGGGNEKLFF. As DNA, the CDR3 is TGTGCCAGCAGGAAGGGGGGCGGCAATGAAAAACTGTTTTTT.

The CDR3 loop reads CASSQLASYRDTQYF. In nucleotides, the CDR3 is TGTGCCAGCAGTCAACTAGCGTCATATAGGGATACGCAGTATTTT. This chain connects TRBV28 to TRBJ2-3, with 7 bases lining up with TRBD2. The CDR3 extends over 15 amino acids. In germline, CDR1 is MDHEN, CDR2 SYDVKM. V lost 5 bases to trimming and J lost 6 bases; unmatched junction nucleotides: 11.

This rearrangement joins TRBV6-5 to TRBJ1-1; 8 positions agree with TRBD1. After removal of 7 bases from V and 5 bases from J, the junction contained 6 bases not matched to a gene. The CDR3 runs to 13 residues. CDR1 MNHEY and CDR2 SVGAGI come from the germline V gene. CDR3 nucleotides: TGTGCCAGCAAGGGCAGGGGGCTTACTGAAGCTTTCTTT. It specifies CASKGRGLTEAFF.

The rearrangement links TRBV7-3 to TRBJ2-3, with 14 bases fitting TRBD2. CDR3 size: 15 residues. The germline gives CDR1 SGHTA, CDR2 FQGTGA. The junction had 2 bases not matched to a gene; V was cut back by 5 bases and J by 4 bases. CDR3 DNA sequence: TGTGCCAGCAGCCCGGGACTAGCGGGGGCAGATACGCAGTATTTT. Translating gives CASSPGLAGADTQYF.

The gene calls are TRBV6-6 and TRBJ2-5, with D possibly TRBD2 on 6 matching bases. The CDR3 totals 14 residues. The germline V gene has CDR1 MNHNY and CDR2 SVGAGI (reference sequence). V lost 4 bases to trimming and J lost 1 base, with 10 bases between them. The CDR3 region is CASSSRDSQETQYF. In nucleotides, the CDR3 is TGTGCCAGCAGTTCCCGGGACTCCCAAGAGACCCAGTACTTC.

This chain joins TRBV7-2 and TRBJ2-5; a weak D match, TRBD2 (5 bases). With 1 base removed from V and 3 bases from J, the gap between germline ends came to 15 bases. The CDR3 is 16 amino acids. Germline values: CDR1 SGHTA, CDR2 FQGNSA. CDR3 amino acids: CASSLVSGGRKETQYF. The CDR3 DNA reads TGTGCCAGCAGCTTAGTGTCTGGCGGGCGGAAAGAGACCCAGTACTTC.